This TCR beta chain was sequenced for a study of human T cells and chemical hapten exposure. This clonotype has ten or more counts. The antigen remains unidentified. Study conclusions and caveats: Alopecia affecting every donor means their immune response may not match healthy people's.

Noted time point: patch test 2, 6 weeks after DPC sensitization. Treatment: therapeutic diphenylcyclopropenone sensitization with weekly scalp DPC. Unfractionated whole blood yielded total RNA. The CDR3 has 15 residues. CDR1 and CDR2 (germline): MDHEN, SYDVKM. The germline V and J ends were trimmed by 6 bases and 3 bases, with 18 bases remaining between them. Individual cDNA molecules (in the library) carried attached unique molecular identifiers. TCRdb itself ran the RACE reads through MiXCR, one entry per CDR3 protein. The data show 35,000 to 55,000 distinct CDR3 sequences, 9.5% to 10% seen once. This receptor was identified in a woman in her twenties or thirties with alopecia areata. Some clones in this sample may be carry-over from other donors' samples. The input for sequencing was whole blood, taken in connection with sensitization to the hapten diphenylcyclopropenone (DPC). This chain joins TRBV28 and TRBJ2-7; perhaps TRBD1 as D (5 bases). The CDR3 reads CASRPSWGRDYEQYF. As DNA, the CDR3 is TGTGCCAGCAGACCCTCCTGGGGCAGGGACTACGAGCAGTACTTC.